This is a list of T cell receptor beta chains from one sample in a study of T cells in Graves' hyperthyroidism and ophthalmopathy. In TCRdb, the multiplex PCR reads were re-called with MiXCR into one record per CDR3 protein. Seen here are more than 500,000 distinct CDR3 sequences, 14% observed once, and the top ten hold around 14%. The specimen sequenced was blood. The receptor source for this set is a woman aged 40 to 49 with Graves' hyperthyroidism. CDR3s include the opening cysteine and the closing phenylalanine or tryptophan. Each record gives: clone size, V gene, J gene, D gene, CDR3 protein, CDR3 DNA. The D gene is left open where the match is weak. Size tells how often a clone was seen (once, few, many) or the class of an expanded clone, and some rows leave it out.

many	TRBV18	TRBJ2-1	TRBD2	CASSPFTGRASYNEQFF	TGTGCCAGCTCACCATTCACCGGGAGGGCCTCCTACAATGAGCAGTTCTTC
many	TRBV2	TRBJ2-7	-	CASSDWERSYEQYF	TGTGCCAGCAGTGACTGGGAGCGGAGCTACGAGCAGTACTTC
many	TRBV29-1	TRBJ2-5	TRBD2	CSVEAASGITQYF	TGCAGCGTTGAAGCGGCTAGCGGCATTACCCAGTACTTC
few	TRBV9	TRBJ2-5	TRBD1	CASSTQGAQETQYF	TGTGCCAGCAGCACGCAGGGGGCCCAAGAGACCCAGTACTTC
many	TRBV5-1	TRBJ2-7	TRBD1	CASSSDRGNEQYF	TGCGCCAGCAGCTCTGACAGGGGGAACGAGCAGTACTTC
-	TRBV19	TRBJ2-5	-	CASSRRAQETQYF	TGTGCCAGTAGTAGAAGGGCGCAAGAGACCCAGTACTTC
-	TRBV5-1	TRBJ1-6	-	CASSLDTSYNSPLHF	TGCGCCAGCAGCTTGGACACCTCCTATAATTCACCCCTCCACTTT
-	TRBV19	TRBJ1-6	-	CASSISGTPYNSPLHF	TGTGCCAGTAGTATATCCGGGACACCCTATAATTCACCCCTCCACTTT
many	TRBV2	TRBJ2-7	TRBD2	CASSTSGSGYEQYF	TGTGCCAGCAGTACTAGCGGCAGTGGCTACGAGCAGTACTTC
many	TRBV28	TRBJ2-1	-	CASSLIQREQFF	TGTGCCAGCAGTTTAATTCAACGAGAGCAGTTCTTC
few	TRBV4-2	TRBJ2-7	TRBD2	CASSQGTSGFYEQYF	TGTGCCAGCAGCCAAGGGACTAGCGGATTCTACGAGCAGTACTTC
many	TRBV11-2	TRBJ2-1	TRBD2	CASRGREALDNEQFF	TGTGCCAGCAGGGGACGGGAGGCCCTAGACAATGAGCAGTTCTTC
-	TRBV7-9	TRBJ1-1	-	CASSSDGRVEAFF	TGTGCCAGCAGCTCCGACGGACGGGTAGAAGCTTTCTTT
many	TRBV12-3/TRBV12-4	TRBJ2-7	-	CASSFRQVAGVRQYF	TGTGCCAGCAGTTTTCGACAGGTGGCCGGCGTTAGGCAGTACTTC
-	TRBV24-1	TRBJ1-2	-	CATSDLYYGYTF	TGTGCCACCAGTGACCTGTACTATGGCTACACCTTC
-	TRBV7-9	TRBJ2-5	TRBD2	CASQLFGGETQYF	TGTGCCAGCCAACTATTCGGGGGGGAGACCCAGTACTTC
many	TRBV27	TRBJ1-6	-	CASSLSGLINSPLHF	TGTGCCAGCAGTTTATCGGGGTTGATTAATTCACCCCTCCACTTT
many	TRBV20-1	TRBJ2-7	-	CSARPQMTADGYEQYF	TGCAGTGCTCGACCACAAATGACGGCGGACGGGTACGAGCAGTACTTC
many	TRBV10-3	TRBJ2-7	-	CAISEFIADSSYEQYF	TGTGCCATCAGTGAGTTCATCGCGGACAGCTCCTACGAGCAGTACTTC
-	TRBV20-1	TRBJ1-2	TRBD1	CSAREQGALIGGYTF	TGCAGTGCTAGAGAACAGGGGGCGTTGATCGGGGGCTACACCTTC
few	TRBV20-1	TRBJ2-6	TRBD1	CSARQGASGANVLTF	TGCAGTGCCAGACAGGGGGCCTCTGGGGCCAACGTCCTGACTTTC
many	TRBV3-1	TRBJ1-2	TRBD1	CASSPTGAYGYTF	TGTGCCAGCAGCCCCACAGGGGCCTATGGCTACACCTTC
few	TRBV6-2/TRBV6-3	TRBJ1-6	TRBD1	CASSYGTGKTPLHF	TGTGCCAGCAGTTACGGGACAGGAAAAACACCCCTCCACTTT
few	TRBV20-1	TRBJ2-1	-	CSARAEGTPDNEQFF	TGCAGTGCTAGAGCAGAAGGGACTCCCGACAATGAGCAGTTCTTC
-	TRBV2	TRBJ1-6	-	CASGTDQGIFSPLHF	TGTGCCAGCGGGACCGACCAGGGTATATTTTCACCCCTCCACTTT
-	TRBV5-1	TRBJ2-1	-	CASSSAGIPNLNEQFF	TGCGCCAGCAGCTCAGCTGGGATCCCTAATCTGAATGAGCAGTTCTTC
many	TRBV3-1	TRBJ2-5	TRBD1	CASSPWDRAIQETQYF	TGTGCCAGCAGCCCGTGGGACAGGGCTATCCAAGAGACCCAGTACTTC
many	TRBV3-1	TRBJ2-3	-	CASTDRNDYTSTDTQYF	TGTGCCAGCACAGACAGAAATGACTACACTAGCACAGATACGCAGTATTTT
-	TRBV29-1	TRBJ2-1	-	CSGVSSYNEQFF	TGCAGCGGTGTCAGCTCCTACAATGAGCAGTTCTTC
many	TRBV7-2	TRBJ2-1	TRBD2	CASSLVAGDPYNEQFF	TGTGCCAGCAGCTTAGTAGCGGGAGACCCCTACAATGAGCAGTTCTTC
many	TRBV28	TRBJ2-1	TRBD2	CASSSSGRVLHNEQFF	TGTGCCAGCAGTTCTAGCGGGAGAGTTCTCCACAATGAGCAGTTCTTC
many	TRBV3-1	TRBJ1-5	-	CASSQGQVKNQPQHF	TGTGCCAGCAGCCAAGGCCAGGTTAAGAATCAGCCCCAGCATTTT
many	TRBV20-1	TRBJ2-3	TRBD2	CSAREGTSGIGLSDTQYF	TGCAGTGCTAGGGAGGGGACTAGCGGGATAGGTTTATCAGATACGCAGTATTTT
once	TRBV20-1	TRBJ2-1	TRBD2	CSASRLAGSSYNEQFF	TGCAGTGCTAGTCGGCTAGCGGGCTCCTCCTACAATGAGCAGTTCTTC
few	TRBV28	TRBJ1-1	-	CASSSTGWGTEAFF	TGTGCCAGCAGTTCCACAGGGTGGGGTACTGAAGCTTTCTTT
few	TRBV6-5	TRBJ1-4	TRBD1	CASSYRTGYEKLFF	TGTGCCAGCAGTTACCGGACAGGGTATGAAAAACTGTTTTTT
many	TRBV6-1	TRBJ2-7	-	CASSRDRGEQYF	TGTGCCAGCAGTCGAGATCGCGGCGAGCAGTACTTC
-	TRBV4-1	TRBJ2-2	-	CASSQKATPDAGELFF	TGCGCCAGCAGCCAAAAGGCGACCCCGGACGCCGGGGAGCTGTTTTTT
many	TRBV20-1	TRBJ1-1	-	CSAREGGNTNTEAFF	TGCAGTGCTAGAGAGGGGGGTAACACGAACACTGAAGCTTTCTTT
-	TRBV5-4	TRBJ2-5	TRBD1	CASSRGQGSETQYF	TGTGCCAGCAGCCGCGGACAGGGTAGTGAGACCCAGTACTTC
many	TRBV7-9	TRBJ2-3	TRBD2	CASSLRVTSGRDTQYF	TGTGCCAGCAGCCTTCGAGTAACTAGCGGGAGGGATACGCAGTATTTT
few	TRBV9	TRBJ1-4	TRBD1	CASSVGEGAVTNEKLFF	TGTGCCAGCAGCGTAGGAGAGGGGGCTGTGACTAATGAAAAACTGTTTTTT
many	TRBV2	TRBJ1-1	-	CASSEQGRGTEAFF	TGTGCCAGCAGTGAACAGGGGAGAGGCACTGAAGCTTTCTTT
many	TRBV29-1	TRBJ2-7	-	CSVLDTDRYEQYF	TGCAGCGTTCTGGACACGGACCGCTACGAGCAGTACTTC
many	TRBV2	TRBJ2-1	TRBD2	CASNPGLAYNEQFF	TGTGCCAGCAATCCGGGACTAGCGTACAATGAGCAGTTCTTC
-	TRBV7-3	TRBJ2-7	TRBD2	CASSFAGGSSYEQYF	TGTGCCAGCAGCTTCGCGGGAGGGAGCTCCTACGAGCAGTACTTC
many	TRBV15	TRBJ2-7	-	CATSRVWITYEQYF	TGTGCCACCAGCAGAGTTTGGATAACCTACGAGCAGTACTTC
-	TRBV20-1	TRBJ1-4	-	CSANVRSSEKLFF	TGCAGTGCTAACGTACGTTCGAGTGAAAAACTGTTTTTT
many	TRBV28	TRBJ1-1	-	CASSLSANTEAFF	TGTGCCAGCAGTTTATCAGCGAACACTGAAGCTTTCTTT
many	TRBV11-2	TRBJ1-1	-	CASSFPGTEAFF	TGTGCCAGCAGCTTCCCTGGGACAGAAGCTTTCTTT
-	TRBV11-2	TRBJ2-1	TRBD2	CASSPRGTSGLYNEQFF	TGTGCCAGCAGCCCGAGGGGGACTAGCGGGCTTTACAATGAGCAGTTCTTC
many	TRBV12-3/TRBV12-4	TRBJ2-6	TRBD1	CASSLPSGTAYSGANVLTF	TGTGCCAGCAGTTTGCCCTCCGGGACAGCATACTCTGGGGCCAACGTCCTGACTTTC
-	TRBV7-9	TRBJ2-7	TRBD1	CASAGTGVYEQYF	TGTGCCAGCGCCGGGACAGGGGTGTACGAGCAGTACTTC
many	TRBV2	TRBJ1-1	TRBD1	CASSTPLDRVLSEAFF	TGTGCCAGCAGCACTCCACTCGACAGGGTCTTGTCTGAAGCTTTCTTT
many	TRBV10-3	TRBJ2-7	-	CAIRGTDGSSYEQYF	TGTGCCATCAGGGGGACCGACGGGAGCTCCTACGAGCAGTACTTC
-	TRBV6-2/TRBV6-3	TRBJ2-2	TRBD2	CASTRDYTTGGLFF	TGTGCCAGCACCCGGGACTACACCACCGGGGGGCTGTTTTTT
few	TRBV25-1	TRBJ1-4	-	CASSGPTGLNEKLFF	TGTGCCAGCAGTGGTCCGACAGGCTTAAATGAAAAACTGTTTTTT
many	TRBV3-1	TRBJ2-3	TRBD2	CASSQEGLDTQYF	TGTGCCAGCAGCCAAGAGGGACTAGATACACAGTATTTT
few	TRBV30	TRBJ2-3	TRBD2	CAWRANSGRIGGTDTQYF	TGTGCCTGGAGAGCTAATAGCGGGAGAATTGGCGGAACAGATACGCAGTATTTT